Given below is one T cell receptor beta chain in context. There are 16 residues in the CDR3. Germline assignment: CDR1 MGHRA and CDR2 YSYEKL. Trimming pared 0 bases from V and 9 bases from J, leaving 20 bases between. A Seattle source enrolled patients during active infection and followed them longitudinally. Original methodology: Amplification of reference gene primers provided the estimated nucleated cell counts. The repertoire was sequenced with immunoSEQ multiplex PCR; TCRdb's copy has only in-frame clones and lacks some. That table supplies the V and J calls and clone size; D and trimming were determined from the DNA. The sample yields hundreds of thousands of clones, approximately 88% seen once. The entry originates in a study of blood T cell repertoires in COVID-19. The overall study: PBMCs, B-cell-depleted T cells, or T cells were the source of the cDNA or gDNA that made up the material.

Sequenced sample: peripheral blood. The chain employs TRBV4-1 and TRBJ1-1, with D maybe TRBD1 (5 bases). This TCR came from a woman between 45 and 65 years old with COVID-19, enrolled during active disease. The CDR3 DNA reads TGCGCCAGCAGCCAAGAACGGGTGGGGGGTCCTCAGAAAGCTTTCTTT. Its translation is CASSQERVGGPQKAFF.